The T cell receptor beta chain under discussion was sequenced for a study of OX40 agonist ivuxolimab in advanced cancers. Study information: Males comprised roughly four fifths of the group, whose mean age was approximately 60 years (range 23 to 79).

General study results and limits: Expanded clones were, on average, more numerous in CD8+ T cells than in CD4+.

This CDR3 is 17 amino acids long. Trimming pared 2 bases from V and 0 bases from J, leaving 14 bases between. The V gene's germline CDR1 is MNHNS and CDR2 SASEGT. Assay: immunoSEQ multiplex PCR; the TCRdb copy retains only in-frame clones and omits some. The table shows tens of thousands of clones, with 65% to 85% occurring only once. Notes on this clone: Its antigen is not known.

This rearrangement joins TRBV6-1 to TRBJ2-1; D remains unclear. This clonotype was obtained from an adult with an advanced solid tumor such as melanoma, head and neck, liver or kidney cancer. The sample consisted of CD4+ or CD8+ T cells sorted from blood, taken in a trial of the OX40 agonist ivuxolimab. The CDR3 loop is CASSERVSQSSYNEQFF. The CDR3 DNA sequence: TGTGCCAGCAGTGAAAGGGTCTCCCAGAGCTCCTACAATGAGCAGTTCTTC.